The present entry profiles one TCR beta chain with its context. This clone was seen just once. Its antigen is unknown. No per-base quality is available; no much larger clone lies one base away. Cut back by 4 bases and 0 bases, the V and J ends lie 17 bases apart. Spanning cysteine to phenylalanine, the CDR3 consists of 18 amino acids. Only CDR3 DNA remains: 54 bases, in frame from the first base. Based on the germline V gene, the CDR1 and CDR2 sequences are SGDLS and YYNGEE. Whole blood was collected in K2EDTA tubes by collaborating institutions according to the institutions' own protocols. Collaborator samples were shipped for TCRbeta analysis as frozen whole blood, isolated PBMCs, or DNA extracted from either sample type. This sample was taken from a study of blood T cell repertoires in COVID-19 (dated by TCRdb to the early 2020s). About the investigation overall: Samples covering the acute and convalescent phases of COVID-19 were provided by collaborators in the United States, Italy and Spain. Deeply sampled blood TCRbeta repertoires from subjects exposed to, actively infected with, or recovered from COVID-19 were included in the dataset. The repertoires were made available in a free public database intended to serve as a resource for research on the immune response to SARS-CoV-2. Samples were obtained from the ongoing ImmuneRACE study (first 160 participants) and from roughly 1,300 subjects provided by 6 global collaborators. The sample metadata nearly always contained a de-identified subject ID, COVID-19 status, age in years and sex. Where available, HLA class I and class II types were obtained from metadata supplied by the sample provider rather than from assay-based typing. The material from the prospective study consisted of cDNA or gDNA derived from T cells, B-cell-depleted T cells, or PBMCs. General findings and caveats noted by the study authors: How much clinical and demographic metadata was included differed by source and by participant, and the metadata was provided uncurated.

The immunoSEQ Assay, a bias-controlled multiplex PCR, was used to amplify TCRbeta CDR3 regions from genomic DNA. Under the source paper's analysis protocol: The number of nucleated cells in each sample was estimated by amplification of reference gene primers within the assay. To quantify the absolute abundance of each unique TCRbeta CDR3 rearrangement, sequence reads were collapsed and filtered. Productive Simpson clonality was computed per sample as the square root of Simpson's diversity index over productive rearrangements. What TCRdb holds here is the immuneACCESS table cut down to in-frame rearrangements. Part of the clones is not present; checked against another copy, under half of the missing clones reflect an unresolved V gene, and the others are unexplained. V and J calls and clone size are as listed in that table; D and trimming were resolved from the DNA. For this sample the table gives 85,000 to 110,000 clones, of which approximately 90% were detected only once. Under 4% of the sample goes to the ten largest clones.

What was sequenced was peripheral blood. This chain joins TRBV9 to TRBJ2-6; TRBD1 is a weak D gene call, 5 bases matching. This clonotype was obtained from a man between 45 and 60 years old in a cohort sampled during active COVID-19. Here the CDR3 is given as CASSPRAGYSSGANVLTF. DNA sequence: TGTGCCAGCAGCCCGAGAGCAGGGTATTCCTCTGGGGCCAACGTCCTGACTTTC. Reference TRBV9 and TRBJ2-6 proteins supply the regions before and after the CDR3; the full variable domain is: DSGVTQTPKHLITATGQRVTLRCSPRSGDLSVYWYQQSLDQGLQFLIQYYNGEERAKGNILERFSAQQFPDLHSELNLSSLELGDSALYFCASSPRAGYSSGANVLTFGAGSRLTVL.